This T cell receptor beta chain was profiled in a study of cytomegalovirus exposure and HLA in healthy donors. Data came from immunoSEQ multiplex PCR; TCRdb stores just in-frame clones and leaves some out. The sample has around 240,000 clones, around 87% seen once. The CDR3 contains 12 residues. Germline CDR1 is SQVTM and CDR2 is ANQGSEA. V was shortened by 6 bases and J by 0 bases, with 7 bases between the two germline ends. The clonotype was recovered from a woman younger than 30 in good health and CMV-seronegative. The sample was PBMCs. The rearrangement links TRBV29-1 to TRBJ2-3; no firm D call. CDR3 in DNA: TGCAGCGTGGAGACTAGCACAGATACGCAGTATTTT. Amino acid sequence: CSVETSTDTQYF.